The 9 T cell receptor beta chains below come from one sample, sequenced in a study of post-analysis software for immune sequencing data. Study observations and caveats: TRBV5-6, TRBV5-1 and TRBV20-1 belonged to a set of about five TRBV segments that were more frequent in patients than controls.

Their antigens are not known. Unique molecular identifiers were carried by the TCR beta cDNA libraries. TCRdb itself ran the PCR reads through MiXCR, one entry per CDR3 protein. The repertoire holds 380,000 or so distinct CDR3 sequences, with about a third as singletons. Sequenced: blood. Receptor source: a girl aged 10 to 17 with multiple sclerosis.

This clonotype showed up many times. This chain uses TRBV7-2 with TRBJ2-7; no firm D call. The CDR3 loop spans 12 amino acids. The germline V gene has CDR1 SGHTA and CDR2 FQGNSA. With 4 bases removed from V and 5 bases from J, the gap between germline ends came to 9 bases. CDR3 DNA sequence: TGTGCCAGCAGCTGGAGCGTCAACGAGCAGTACTTC. Translating gives CASSWSVNEQYF.

There are a few counts of this clonotype. This chain uses TRBV5-1 with TRBJ1-1; maybe TRBD1 (6 bases). The CDR3 covers 15 residues. Deletions cut 0 bases from V and 4 bases from J, with 13 bases between. Germline V gene sequence: CDR1 SGHRS, CDR2 YFSETQ. This chain's CDR3 is CASSLDPGAGTEAFF. For the CDR3, the DNA is TGCGCCAGCAGCTTGGATCCGGGGGCGGGCACTGAAGCTTTCTTT.

This clonotype turned up a few times. The chain joins TRBV9 to TRBJ2-3; 11 nucleotides line up with TRBD2. Germline V lookup: CDR1 SGDLS, CDR2 YYNGEE. The junction had 4 bases not matched to a gene; V was cut back by 0 bases and J by 4 bases. The CDR3 loop spans 16 amino acids. The CDR3 sequence is CASSVVAGGPADTQYF. CDR3 sequence (DNA): TGTGCCAGCAGCGTAGTAGCGGGGGGGCCCGCAGATACGCAGTATTTT.

V usage is TRBV28 and J usage is TRBJ2-1; 12 bases line up with TRBD2. V was clipped by 6 bases and J by 3 bases; unmatched bases: 6. Germline V gene data show CDR1 as MDHEN and CDR2 as SYDVKM. There are 16 residues in the CDR3. This CDR3 reads CASRPTSGGYYNEQFF. In DNA, the CDR3 is TGTGCCAGCAGACCGACTAGCGGGGGCTACTACAATGAGCAGTTCTTC. The variable domain in full, completed from reference TRBV28 and TRBJ2-1, reads DVKVTQSSRYLVKRTGEKVFLECVQDMDHENMFWYRQDPGLGLRLIYFSYDVKMKEKGDIPEGYSVSREKKERFSLILESASTNQTSMYLCASRPTSGGYYNEQFFGPGTRLTVL.

This chain connects TRBV6-5 to TRBJ2-7, with 8 bases identical to TRBD1. Germline CDR1 and CDR2: MNHEY and SVGAGI. The CDR3 totals 11 residues. Unmatched junction bases numbered 2, after V lost 10 bases and J lost 3 bases. CDR3 nucleotide sequence: TGTGCCATTGGACAGGGCTACGAGCAGTACTTC. Its protein is CAIGQGYEQYF.

This clonotype has only a few counts. The chain is built from TRBV2 and TRBJ2-1; D may correspond to TRBD1 or TRBD2 (5 bases each). Trimming removed 8 bases at V and 11 bases at J, with 13 bases between. This CDR3 contains 11 residues. Germline V gene lookup returns CDR1 SNHLY and CDR2 FYNNEI. CDR3 nucleotide sequence: TGTGCCAGCCTGGGCTGGGACCAGCAGTTCTTC. It is translated as CASLGWDQQFF.

On this clonotype: This sequence may be a read error, since a much larger clone differs from it by one base. The genes are TRBV9 and TRBJ2-1; 8 nucleotides match TRBD2. Germline V lookup: CDR1 SGDLS, CDR2 YYNGEE. The CDR3 has 16 amino acids. In DNA, the CDR3 is TGTGCCGGCAGCGTAGCTGGTCGGGGGGGCATCAATGAGCAGTTCTTC. It codes for CAGSVAGRGGINEQFF.

The chain recombines TRBV6-5 with TRBJ1-1, with TRBD1 identical over 7 bases. V shed 5 bases and J 4 bases; nucleotides not matched to a gene: 7. There are 14 residues in the CDR3. Looked up from germline, CDR1 is MNHEY and CDR2 is SVGAGI. The CDR3 nucleotides are TGTGCCAGCAGTGAGACAAGGGGGCTCACTGAAGCTTTCTTT. Amino acids: CASSETRGLTEAFF.

The count of this clonotype is one. The CDR3 region is CASSLLVNLNEKLFF. DNA for the CDR3: TGTGCCAGCAGCTTGTTGGTGAACCTTAATGAAAAACTGTTTTTT. The chain links TRBV5-5 to TRBJ1-4; D call uncertain. CDR3 length: 15 residues. The germline V gene has CDR1 SGHKS and CDR2 YYEKEE (reference sequence). Trimming removed 1 base from V and 4 bases from J, with 11 bases in between.